These T cell receptor beta chains were read from a single sample in a study of blood T cells in healthy people across ages. One entry per CDR3 protein, called by TCRdb with MiXCR from the 5' RACE reads. The sample contains 800,000 or so distinct CDR3 sequences, just under 25% of which appear only once. These data were also reused for a study on T cells of mothers and their children.

Sequencing was carried out using blood. The receptors come from a boy aged 5-17 years in good health. Both conserved end residues are part of each CDR3. The D gene is left open where the match is weak. The size of a clone is reported for some rows only, either as once, few or many, or as a class for expanded clones.

d_call: -; v_call: TRBV28; j_call: TRBJ2-7; clone_size: -; cdr3_aa: CASSSPLTGYEQYF; cdr3_nt: TGTGCCAGCAGTTCCCCCCTGACAGGCTACGAGCAGTACTTC
d_call: -; v_call: TRBV5-1; j_call: TRBJ2-7; clone_size: -; cdr3_aa: CASSLGTGKIPYEQYF; cdr3_nt: TGCGCCAGCAGCCTGGGAACAGGGAAAATTCCCTACGAGCAGTACTTC
d_call: -; v_call: TRBV3-1; j_call: TRBJ1-2; clone_size: few; cdr3_aa: CASSQVSGFGYTF; cdr3_nt: TGTGCCAGCAGCCAAGTGTCAGGGTTCGGCTACACCTTC
d_call: -; v_call: TRBV12-3/TRBV12-4; j_call: TRBJ1-5; clone_size: -; cdr3_aa: CASSLARGSNQPQHF; cdr3_nt: TGTGCCAGCAGTTTAGCGCGGGGGTCGAATCAGCCCCAGCATTTT
d_call: -; v_call: TRBV7-9; j_call: TRBJ1-1; clone_size: -; cdr3_aa: CASSFYSPGDTEAFF; cdr3_nt: TGTGCCAGCAGCTTTTACAGCCCTGGGGACACTGAAGCTTTCTTT
d_call: -; v_call: TRBV12-3/TRBV12-4; j_call: TRBJ1-5; clone_size: few; cdr3_aa: CASSLGQQYSNQPQHF; cdr3_nt: TGTGCCAGCAGTTTAGGACAGCAATATAGCAATCAGCCCCAGCATTTT
d_call: -; v_call: TRBV5-1; j_call: TRBJ1-1; clone_size: -; cdr3_aa: CASSLVTGLAEAFF; cdr3_nt: TGCGCCAGCAGCTTGGTTACCGGGTTGGCTGAAGCTTTCTTT
d_call: TRBD1; v_call: TRBV7-8; j_call: TRBJ2-5; clone_size: -; cdr3_aa: CASSRLTGERWETQYF; cdr3_nt: TGTGCCAGCAGCAGATTAACAGGGGAACGTTGGGAGACCCAGTACTTC
d_call: TRBD1; v_call: TRBV11-1; j_call: TRBJ2-1; clone_size: -; cdr3_aa: CASTLGGTGSKGQFF; cdr3_nt: TGTGCCAGCACCCTAGGAGGGACAGGGTCAAAAGGGCAGTTCTTC
d_call: -; v_call: TRBV13; j_call: TRBJ2-1; clone_size: few; cdr3_aa: CASSWTPDNEQFF; cdr3_nt: TGTGCCAGCAGCTGGACCCCAGACAATGAGCAGTTCTTC
d_call: TRBD2; v_call: TRBV28; j_call: TRBJ2-5; clone_size: -; cdr3_aa: CASSLASGGARETQYF; cdr3_nt: TGTGCCAGCAGTTTGGCTAGCGGGGGGGCGAGAGAGACCCAGTACTTC
d_call: -; v_call: TRBV4-2; j_call: TRBJ2-7; clone_size: -; cdr3_aa: CASSQDLSGSYEQYF; cdr3_nt: TGTGCCAGCAGCCAAGATTTGTCAGGCTCCTACGAGCAGTACTTC